Shown below are 24 T cell receptor beta chains from a single sample sequenced in a study of T cell changes during pregnancy in multiple sclerosis. Clones were read by immunoSEQ multiplex PCR, and TCRdb kept only the in-frame ones, dropping some. The profile covers over 45,000 clones, with 92% appearing a single time and roughly 0.2% taken by the ten largest. The source material was CD4+ T cells from peripheral blood mononuclear cells, sampled in the second trimester of pregnancy. The receptor source for this set is a female donor with multiple sclerosis, enrolled in a pregnancy study.

The chain joins TRBV5-1 to TRBJ2-1, with TRBD1 matching over 10 bases. There are 15 residues in the CDR3. The junction had 7 bases not matched to a gene; V was cut back by 4 bases and J by 6 bases. From germline, CDR1 is SGHRS and CDR2 YFSETQ. DNA for the CDR3: TGCGCCAGCAGCACCGCCGGGACAGGGGTCAATGAGCAGTTCTTC. The encoded protein is CASSTAGTGVNEQFF.

This chain connects TRBV19 to TRBJ2-5; TRBD2 matches 7 bases. This CDR3 comprises 15 residues. Germline V gene data show CDR1 as LNHDA and CDR2 as SQIVND (reference sequence). V lost 5 bases, J lost 3 bases, and 9 bases stayed unmatched. CDR3 in amino acids: CASSEDGRGEETQYF. CDR3 in DNA: TGTGCCAGTAGTGAAGACGGACGGGGGGAAGAGACCCAGTACTTC.

This chain links TRBV5-1 with TRBJ2-5; tentative D call: TRBD2 (6 bases). Germline V gene lookup returns CDR1 SGHRS and CDR2 YFSETQ. The CDR3 contains 15 residues. V lost 4 bases and J 3 bases, leaving 16 bases between the germline ends. The CDR3 region has the DNA TGCGCCAGCAGCCCGGGAGCTAGTCCCGAAGAGACCCAGTACTTC. Its protein is CASSPGASPEETQYF.

The rearrangement joins TRBV19 to TRBJ2-1; D is possibly TRBD2 (5 bases). V lost 1 base to trimming and J lost 9 bases, with 7 bases between them. This CDR3 spans 12 amino acids. CDR1 LNHDA and CDR2 SQIVND come from the germline V gene (reference sequence). CDR3 nucleotide sequence: TGTGCCAGTAGTATAGGTGGAGGTGAGCAGTTCTTC. Its protein product is CASSIGGGEQFF.

This clone came up a few times. The chain couples TRBV18 to TRBJ1-1; D is possibly TRBD1 (5 bases). The CDR3 is made up of 16 amino acids. The ends were cut back, 4 bases at V and 2 bases at J, with 17 bases in the middle. Per the germline V gene, CDR1 is KGHSH and CDR2 is LQKENI. The chain's CDR3 is CASSRFETGANTEAFF. CDR3 in DNA: TGTGCCAGCTCACGGTTTGAAACAGGTGCCAACACTGAAGCTTTCTTT.

The sample holds one count of this clone. V usage is TRBV5-6 and J usage is TRBJ2-7, with D possibly being TRBD2 (7 bases). The ends were cut back, 0 bases at V and 5 bases at J, with 12 bases in the middle. Germline CDR1 SGHDT, CDR2 YYEEEE. This CDR3 spans 14 amino acids. CDR3 nucleotide sequence: TGTGCCAGCAGCTTGGTTCGGGGGGCCCACGAGCAGTACTTC. Its translation: CASSLVRGAHEQYF.

J is TRBJ1-2 and V is TRBV4-2, with D uncertain. The germline CDR1 and CDR2 sequences are LGHNA and YNFKEQ. The length of the CDR3 is 15 residues. V dropped 2 bases and J dropped 1 base, with 11 bases sitting between them. The CDR3 DNA sequence: TGTGCCAGCAGCCAACTTTTAGAACTTAACTATGGCTACACCTTC. Its translation: CASSQLLELNYGYTF.

The J gene is TRBJ2-3, the V gene TRBV9; D gene uncertain. V was clipped by 2 bases and J by 2 bases, with 6 bases between them. Germline CDR1 reads SGDLS; CDR2 reads YYNGEE. This CDR3 comprises 13 residues. The CDR3 region is CASSVQVTDTQYF. The CDR3 DNA is TGTGCCAGCAGCGTTCAGGTCACAGATACGCAGTATTTT.

This chain links TRBV7-8 with TRBJ1-1; D not resolved. The V and J ends lost 4 bases and 1 base respectively, with 13 bases between them. Germline values: CDR1 SGHVS, CDR2 FQNEAQ. CDR3 size: 15 residues. The CDR3 nucleotides read TGTGCCAGCAGCTCCCGAAACATCAGGAACACTGAAGCTTTCTTT. Protein sequence: CASSSRNIRNTEAFF.

This chain links TRBV28 with TRBJ1-5; D unresolved. Trimming shortened V by 7 bases and J by 4 bases, and 14 bases separated the two germline ends. This CDR3 region has 14 residues. The germline CDR1 and CDR2 sequences are MDHEN and SYDVKM. The CDR3 spells CASTTQGGNQPQHF. The CDR3 nucleotides are TGTGCCAGCACCACTCAAGGAGGGAATCAGCCCCAGCATTTT.

The V call is TRBV5-1, the J call TRBJ1-6, with TRBD1 matching over 9 bases. The CDR3 length is 15 residues. The V segment lost 6 bases and the J segment 10 bases; nucleotides outside the gene matches: 11. Per germline, CDR1 SGHRS and CDR2 YFSETQ. This chain's CDR3 is CASKEIQGAGSPLHF. The CDR3 DNA reads TGCGCCAGCAAGGAGATACAGGGGGCTGGATCACCCCTCCACTTT. The complete variable domain, with remaining parts taken from reference TRBV5-1 and TRBJ1-6, reads KAGVTQTPRYLIKTRGQQVTLSCSPISGHRSVSWYQQTPGQGLQFLFEYFSETQRNKGNFPGRFSGRQFSNSRSEMNVSTLELGDSALYLCASKEIQGAGSPLHFGNGTRLTVT.

The J gene is TRBJ1-4, the V gene TRBV9; 7 bases are shared with TRBD1. CDR1 is SGDLS, CDR2 YYNGEE, per germline. This CDR3 has 15 residues. With 0 bases clipped from V and 7 bases from J, the junction kept 6 bases outside the gene matches. CDR3 in DNA: TGTGCCAGCAGCGTAGGAGGAGGGGGCTTTGAAAAACTGTTTTTT. Translating gives CASSVGGGGFEKLFF.

The chain is built from TRBV27 and TRBJ2-2, with D hard to call. The CDR3 extends over 14 amino acids. Germline CDR1 reads MNHEY; CDR2 reads SMNVEV (reference sequence). V dropped 3 bases and J dropped 4 bases, with 9 bases sitting between them. The CDR3 nucleotides are TGTGCCAGCAGTTTGACTCGGCGCACCGGGGAGCTGTTTTTT. Protein product: CASSLTRRTGELFF.

The genes are TRBV18 and TRBJ2-2; D not resolved. CDR1 is KGHSH, CDR2 LQKENI, per germline. V lost 2 bases and J lost 2, with 6 bases in between. CDR3 size: 14 residues. The chain's CDR3 is CASSPGTNTGELFF. CDR3 in DNA: TGTGCCAGCTCACCAGGTACAAACACCGGGGAGCTGTTTTTT.

The CDR3 region has the DNA TGTGCCAGCAGTTTATCGGGCGTCGGCGCTAACTATGGCTACACCTTC. This codes for CASSLSGVGANYGYTF. The gene calls are TRBV27 and TRBJ1-2; D unclear. V shed 0 bases and J shed 0 bases, with 11 bases lying between them. Per the germline V gene, CDR1 is MNHEY and CDR2 is SMNVEV (reference sequence). The CDR3 runs to 16 residues.

V is TRBV2 and J is TRBJ1-2, with 7 bases aligning to TRBD1. The CDR3 is made up of 13 amino acids. CDR1 and CDR2 (germline): SNHLY, FYNNEI. The V and J ends lost 10 bases and 6 bases, in that order; junction bases with no gene match: 11. In DNA form, the CDR3 reads TGTGCCACCGGGACAGCCCCCTGGGATGGCTACACCTTC. Translation: CATGTAPWDGYTF.

The gene calls are TRBV7-2 and TRBJ2-1; 12 positions match TRBD2. The CDR3 runs to 16 residues. With V trimmed by 8 bases and J by 4 bases, 9 bases remained unmatched. Germline V lookup: CDR1 SGHTA, CDR2 FQGNSA. Here the CDR3 DNA reads TGTGCCAGCGCCCGGATTCTAGCGGGAGGGTACAATGAGCAGTTCTTC. Encoded protein: CASARILAGGYNEQFF.

The V and J genes are TRBV2 and TRBJ2-5, with D perhaps TRBD1 (5 bases). From germline, CDR1 is SNHLY and CDR2 FYNNEI. Trimming pared 8 bases from V and 5 bases from J, leaving 24 bases between. The CDR3 spans 16 residues. The CDR3 nucleotides are TGTGCCAGCGGGCTGATCAGGGCCCCCACCAGGGAGACCCAGTACTTC. Translating it yields CASGLIRAPTRETQYF.

The chain combines TRBV12-5 with TRBJ1-1; D unresolved. The CDR3 contains 13 residues. The V gene's germline CDR1 is LGHNT and CDR2 FRNRAP. The V end lost 7 bases, the J end lost 4 bases, and 13 bases lay between the germline ends. The CDR3, as DNA: TGTGCTAGTGCGGCGGCACTAGGCACTGAAGCTTTCTTT. This encodes CASAAALGTEAFF.

J is TRBJ1-2 and V is TRBV6-5; possibly TRBD1 for D (5 bases). The germline V gene encodes CDR1 MNHEY and CDR2 SVGAGI. V was shortened by 6 bases and J by 2 bases, with 7 bases between the two germline ends. This CDR3 comprises 12 residues. This CDR3 reads CASRTANYGYTF. The DNA of the CDR3 is TGTGCCAGCAGGACAGCAAACTATGGCTACACCTTC.

The rearrangement joins TRBV27 to TRBJ2-2; 9 bases are shared with TRBD1. The CDR3 runs to 16 residues. Germline CDR1 reads MNHEY; CDR2 reads SMNVEV (reference sequence). V dropped 6 bases and J dropped 4; count of bases not matched to a gene: 9. The CDR3 sequence is CASRRGTGRPTGELFF. The CDR3 DNA follows: TGTGCCAGCAGACGGGGGACAGGGAGGCCCACCGGGGAGCTGTTTTTT.

This chain links TRBV2 with TRBJ1-5; no reliable D call. This CDR3 contains 13 residues. Germline V gene sequence: CDR1 SNHLY, CDR2 FYNNEI. Trimming stripped 6 bases from V and 4 bases from J, with 10 bases between. CDR3 DNA: TGTGCCAGCAGAGGACTGACAAATCAGCCCCAGCATTTT. As protein: CASRGLTNQPQHF.

This clone appeared a few times. The J gene is TRBJ2-5, the V gene TRBV30; D ambiguous. The germline V and J ends were trimmed by 2 bases and 4 bases, with 11 bases remaining between them. Germline V gene lookup returns CDR1 GTSNPN and CDR2 SVGIG (reference sequence). The CDR3 loop spans 13 amino acids. CDR3 sequence (DNA): TGTGCCTGGAGTCTGGGTCTAGGAGAGACCCAGTACTTC. This encodes CAWSLGLGETQYF.

This clone occurred a few times. The rearrangement uses TRBV14 and TRBJ1-6; weak D call: TRBD1 (5 bases). The CDR3 is 15 residues long. Germline V gives CDR1 SGHDN, CDR2 FVKESK. Trimming removed 0 bases at V and 7 bases at J, with 10 bases between. The CDR3 DNA is TGTGCCAGCAGCCAAGACTCAGGGTGGAATTCACCCCTCCACTTT. It yields the protein CASSQDSGWNSPLHF.